This T cell receptor beta chain comes out of a study of blood T cell repertoires in COVID-19. Study context: There were acute and convalescent COVID-19 samples, and they came from the United States, Italy and Spain. PBMCs, B-cell-depleted T cells, or T cells were the source of the cDNA or gDNA that made up the material.

Only a few counts were recorded for this clone. V lost 2 bases, J lost 6 bases, and 5 bases stayed unmatched. CDR1 is MNHEY and CDR2 is SVGAGI in the germline V gene. CDR3 length: 15 amino acids. The assay was immunoSEQ multiplex PCR, and TCRdb's table has in-frame clones only and misses some. The sample holds approximately 270,000 clones, around 83% seen once. V and J are TRBV6-5 and TRBJ2-1; TRBD2 matches 9 bases. The clonotype comes from a man older than 75 with acute or convalescent COVID-19. The sequenced material came from peripheral blood. Written as DNA, the CDR3 is TGTGCCAGCAGTTACCTCGCGGGAGGGAGCAATGAGCAGTTCTTC. It is translated as CASSYLAGGSNEQFF.